This T cell receptor (beta chain) was recorded in a study of blood T cell repertoires in COVID-19. Sequenced by immunoSEQ multiplex PCR; TCRdb stores in-frame clones only, minus some. The sample comprises roughly 140,000 clones, more than 70% of which are singletons, and about 28% rests with the top ten. The V end was cut by 0 bases, the J end by 8 bases, with 7 bases between. In germline, CDR1 is SGHAT, CDR2 FQDESV (reference sequence). This CDR3 is built from 12 residues. This receptor was obtained from a human donor in a cohort sampled during active COVID-19. The rearrangement uses TRBV11-1 and TRBJ1-1; D is ambiguous. The specimen sequenced was peripheral blood. CDR3 nucleotides: TGTGCCAGCAGCTTAGCGTTCCGGGAAGCTTTCTTT. It encodes CASSLAFREAFF. The variable domain in full, with the rest retrieved from reference TRBV11-1 and TRBJ1-1, is EAEVAQSPRYKITEKSQAVAFWCDPISGHATLYWYRQILGQGPELLVQFQDESVVDDSQLPKDRFSAERLKGVDSTLKIQPAELGDSAMYLCASSLAFREAFFGQGTRLTVV.